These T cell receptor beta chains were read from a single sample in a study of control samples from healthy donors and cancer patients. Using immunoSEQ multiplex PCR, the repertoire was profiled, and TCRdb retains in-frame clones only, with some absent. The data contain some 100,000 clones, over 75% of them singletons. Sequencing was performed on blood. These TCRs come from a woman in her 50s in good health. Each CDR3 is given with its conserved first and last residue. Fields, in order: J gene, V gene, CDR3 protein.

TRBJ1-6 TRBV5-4 CASMDRSSYNSPLHF
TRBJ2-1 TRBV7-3 CASSRELAGVNEQFF
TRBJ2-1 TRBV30 CAWSARPEGSGVLLNEQFF
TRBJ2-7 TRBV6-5 CASSYLTGTEDEQYF
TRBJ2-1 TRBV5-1 CASSWTVSYNEQFF
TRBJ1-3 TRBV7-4 CASSLETETSGNTIYF
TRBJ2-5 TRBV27 CASSLGAGLQETQYF
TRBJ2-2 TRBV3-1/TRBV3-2 CASKRGENTGELFF
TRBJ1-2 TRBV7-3 CASSSGGREANYGYTF
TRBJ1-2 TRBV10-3 CAISETGTGILVEYGYTF
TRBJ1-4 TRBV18 CASSLLNEKLFF
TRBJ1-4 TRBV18 CASSPSTEEKLFF
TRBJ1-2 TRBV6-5 CASSPDSSYGYTF